Presented here are 4 T cell receptor beta chains from one specimen sequenced in a study of blood T cell repertoires in COVID-19. The assay was immunoSEQ multiplex PCR, and TCRdb's table has in-frame clones only and misses some. The sample consists of roughly 460,000 clones, approximately 90% of them appearing once. What was sequenced was peripheral blood. Every receptor here comes from a man younger than 35 with COVID-19, enrolled during active disease.

This sequence joins TRBV10-3 and TRBJ2-7; 7 bases map to TRBD1. The CDR3 has 14 amino acids. The V and J ends lost 5 bases and 1 base, in that order; junction bases with no gene match: 5. Germline CDR1 ENHRY, CDR2 SYGVKD. This CDR3 is CAISKDRSSYEQYF. CDR3 coding DNA: TGTGCCATCAGTAAGGACAGGTCGTCCTACGAGCAGTACTTC.

The rearrangement joins TRBV5-4 to TRBJ2-5; 7 bases are a match to TRBD1. Germline V CDR1 and CDR2: SGHNT, YYREEE (reference sequence). The length of the CDR3 is 17 residues. V was clipped by 0 bases and J by 9 bases; unmatched bases: 17. The chain's CDR3 is CASSLGGGDPTQGSQYF. CDR3 DNA sequence: TGTGCCAGCAGCTTGGGGGGCGGAGACCCAACACAGGGGTCCCAGTACTTC.

The J gene is TRBJ2-7, the V gene TRBV7-8; 9 bases map to TRBD2. V trimming: 1 base; J trimming: 0 bases; junction bases outside the gene matches: 4. CDR3 size: 16 residues. Germline CDR1 and CDR2: SGHVS and FQNEAQ. CDR3 amino acids: CASSLGTSGHSYEQYF. DNA for the CDR3: TGTGCCAGCAGCTTAGGCACTAGCGGGCACTCCTACGAGCAGTACTTC.

This rearrangement joins TRBV7-8 to TRBJ2-7; 8 bases line up with TRBD2. Per germline, CDR1 SGHVS and CDR2 FQNEAQ. This CDR3 region has 16 residues. V shed 1 base, J shed 6 bases, and the junction held 11 bases outside the gene matches. The CDR3 DNA reads TGTGCCAGCAGCTTAGTTTCGCGGGGGGTCCCTTCCGAGCAGTACTTC. It is translated as CASSLVSRGVPSEQYF.